This T cell receptor beta chain appears in the sequencing data of a study of T cells in narcolepsy. The study's findings and limits: Autoreactive clonotypes reportedly recurred in blood of same and different patients, not controls. Some memory CD4+ repertoires had no autoreactive clone sequences. HCRT-specific and TRIB2-specific autoreactive clonotypes appeared among same-patient CSF and blood CD4+ clonotypes.

The method was immunoSEQ multiplex PCR; TCRdb's version includes in-frame clones alone and lacks a portion of them. The sample lists about 32,000 clones; 79% were seen once. Per the germline V gene, CDR1 is MNHNS and CDR2 is SASEGT. This CDR3 contains 14 residues. Losses at the gene ends were 11 bases for V and 3 bases for J; bases not matched to a gene: 10. For this clone: Its matching antigen is unknown.

The sequencing sample was made of memory (CD45RA-) CD4+ T cells from blood. This sequence originates from a human donor in good health. V gene TRBV6-1 combines with J gene TRBJ2-7; 10 positions agree with TRBD1. CDR3 coding DNA: TGTGCCTCCGACCTGGGACAGGGGATCTACGAGCAGTACTTC. It specifies CASDLGQGIYEQYF.